This T cell receptor beta chain emerged from a study of T cell changes during pregnancy in multiple sclerosis. The germline CDR1 and CDR2 sequences are SGHRS and YFSETQ. This CDR3 contains 13 residues. The V end lost 4 bases, the J end lost 4 bases, and 9 bases lay between the germline ends. Measured with immunoSEQ multiplex PCR; TCRdb has only the in-frame clones, and not every one. The table includes roughly 24,000 clones, approximately 86% detected once. The chain combines TRBV5-1 with TRBJ2-1; D is unresolved. This clonotype originated in a female donor in good health, enrolled as a control in a pregnancy study. This sample comprised CD4+ T cells from peripheral blood mononuclear cells, obtained in the second trimester of pregnancy. The CDR3 region has the DNA TGCGCCAGCAGCGGTACTGAGTACAATGAGCAGTTCTTC. This sequence encodes CASSGTEYNEQFF. Based on the CDR3 plus reference TRBV5-1 and TRBJ2-1, the full variable domain is KAGVTQTPRYLIKTRGQQVTLSCSPISGHRSVSWYQQTPGQGLQFLFEYFSETQRNKGNFPGRFSGRQFSNSRSEMNVSTLELGDSALYLCASSGTEYNEQFFGPGTRLTVL.